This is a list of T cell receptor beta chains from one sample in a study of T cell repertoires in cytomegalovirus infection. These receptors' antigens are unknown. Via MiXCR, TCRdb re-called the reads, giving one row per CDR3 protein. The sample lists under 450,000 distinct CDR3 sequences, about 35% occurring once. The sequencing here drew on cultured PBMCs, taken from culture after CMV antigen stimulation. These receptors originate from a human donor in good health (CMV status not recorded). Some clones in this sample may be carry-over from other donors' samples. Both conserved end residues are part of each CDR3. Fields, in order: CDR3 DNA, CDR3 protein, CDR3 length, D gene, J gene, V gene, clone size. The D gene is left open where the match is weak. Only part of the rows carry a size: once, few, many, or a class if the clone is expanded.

TGTGCCAGTAGCATAGGACTAGCAGATACGCAGTATTTT,CASSIGLADTQYF,13,TRBD2,TRBJ2-3,TRBV19,many
TGTGCCATCAGGATACCGGACTCTCTGGAGGAGACCCAGTACTTC,CAIRIPDSLEETQYF,15,.,TRBJ2-5,TRBV10-3,.
TGTGCCAGCAGTTCAACGGGACAGGGGCTAGCGGAGCCAGCCAATGAGCAGTTCTTC,CASSSTGQGLAEPANEQFF,19,TRBD1,TRBJ2-1,TRBV6-1,.
TGCGCCAGCAGCTTGGAGGATAGGAACACTGAAGCTTTCTTT,CASSLEDRNTEAFF,14,.,TRBJ1-1,TRBV5-1,few
.,CASSFGNGGPPHEQYF,16,.,TRBJ2-7,TRBV7-8,few
TGTGCCAGCAGACGCTTGTCCCGGGGGGACACTGAAGCTTTCTTT,CASRRLSRGDTEAFF,15,.,TRBJ1-1,TRBV12-3/TRBV12-4,.
TGTGCCAGCACCAGAATGGGTGTCCAGGGGGCGAACACTGAAGCTTTCTTT,CASTRMGVQGANTEAFF,17,TRBD1,TRBJ1-1,TRBV27,.
TGTGCCAGCAGTAAGAGGACCCCTTGGCACACTGAAGCTTTCTTT,CASSKRTPWHTEAFF,15,.,TRBJ1-1,TRBV6-2/TRBV6-3,.
TGTGCCAGCGTCAGGGGGAGCCCGGATGGTGAGCAGTTCTTC,CASVRGSPDGEQFF,14,TRBD1,TRBJ2-1,TRBV6-2/TRBV6-3,.
TGTGCCAGCAGCTTACTAGCGGGAGGAGGCAATGAGCAGTTCTTC,CASSLLAGGGNEQFF,15,TRBD2,TRBJ2-1,TRBV7-2,.
TGTGCCAGCCTCGACAGGGAAGGGGGCTACGAGCAGTACTTC,CASLDREGGYEQYF,14,TRBD1,TRBJ2-7,TRBV19,.
TGTGCCAGCAGTGGACAGGGAATGAGCAATCAGCCCCAGCATTTT,CASSGQGMSNQPQHF,15,TRBD1,TRBJ1-5,TRBV12-3/TRBV12-4,few
TGTGCCAGCAGTTTTTCGTCCAAAAACATTCAGTACTTC,CASSFSSKNIQYF,13,.,TRBJ2-4,TRBV27,few
TGTGCCAGTAGTAACTATCTACAGGGCGACAATGAGCAGTTCTTC,CASSNYLQGDNEQFF,15,.,TRBJ2-1,TRBV19,few
TGTGCCAGCAGCTTCCTACAGGCGAACACTGAAGCTTTCTTT,CASSFLQANTEAFF,14,.,TRBJ1-1,TRBV7-2,.
TGCGCCAGCAGCCAAGTTCAAGCGGGAGGGGGCAATGAGCAGTTCTTC,CASSQVQAGGGNEQFF,16,TRBD2,TRBJ2-1,TRBV4-1,once
TGTGCCAGCTCACCATCGGGAGCGGACTACGAGCAGTACTTC,CASSPSGADYEQYF,14,.,TRBJ2-7,TRBV18,few
TGTGCCAGTAGCACGCAGAGGGAGACCCAGTACTTC,CASSTQRETQYF,12,.,TRBJ2-5,TRBV19,few
TGTGCCAGCAGCCAAGCCCCTGGCGAAGTTAATTCACCCCTCCACTTT,CASSQAPGEVNSPLHF,16,.,TRBJ1-6,TRBV4-2,.
TGTGCCAGCAGCTTCGACAGAGCCTACACCTTC,CASSFDRAYTF,11,.,TRBJ1-2,TRBV7-9,.
TGTGCCAGCAGTTACGAAAATGAGCAGTTCTTC,CASSYENEQFF,11,.,TRBJ2-1,TRBV6-5,few
TGTGCCAGCAGCTTAGGGGGACTAGCGGCATACGAGCAGTACTTC,CASSLGGLAAYEQYF,15,TRBD2,TRBJ2-7,TRBV7-2,many
TGTGCCAGCAGCTTATTCGGGACAGGAGAGAATGAGCAGTTCTTC,CASSLFGTGENEQFF,15,TRBD1,TRBJ2-1,TRBV7-9,.
TGCGCCAGCAGATCAGGGACGAACACTGAAGCTTTCTTT,CASRSGTNTEAFF,13,.,TRBJ1-1,TRBV5-1,.
TGTGCCAGCAGCTCCCGGGCGCGGGGCCAGCTTAATTCACCCCTCCACTTT,CASSSRARGQLNSPLHF,17,.,TRBJ1-6,TRBV7-2,many
TGTGCCAGCAGCTTGCAGATCAACTCTGGAAACACCATATATTTT,CASSLQINSGNTIYF,15,.,TRBJ1-3,TRBV5-4,.
TGTGCCAGTAGTACCCGACAGGGTTCCCGAAAACTGTTTTTT,CASSTRQGSRKLFF,14,TRBD1,TRBJ1-4,TRBV19,few
TGTGCCAGCACCCTTGTCACCGGCCCGGATGGCTACACCTTC,CASTLVTGPDGYTF,14,.,TRBJ1-2,TRBV6-2/TRBV6-3,.
TGTGCCACCCGAGAACGGGAGACCGGGGAGCTGTTTTTT,CATRERETGELFF,13,.,TRBJ2-2,TRBV2,.
TGTGCCAGCAGCTTAGTGGGAATCACTAATGAAAAACTGTTTTTT,CASSLVGITNEKLFF,15,.,TRBJ1-4,TRBV7-9,.
TGTGCCAGCACCAGACTAGCGGGAATTGGTGAGACCCAGTACTTC,CASTRLAGIGETQYF,15,TRBD2,TRBJ2-5,TRBV6-6,few
TGTGCCAGCTCACCAGTGGCCTCTGGGGCCAACGTCCTGACTTTC,CASSPVASGANVLTF,15,.,TRBJ2-6,TRBV18,.
TGTGCCAGCAGCCCGAGGGGGGCGGGAGGAAGCTCCTACAATGAGCAGTTCTTC,CASSPRGAGGSSYNEQFF,18,TRBD2,TRBJ2-1,TRBV7-2,many
TGTGCCAGCAGCGGAAGGACGGTGGGACTTCCTCGCTACACAGATACGCAGTATTTT,CASSGRTVGLPRYTDTQYF,19,.,TRBJ2-3,TRBV7-2,few
TGTGCCAGCAGTTTATCAGCGTCACCCCTCCACTTT,CASSLSASPLHF,12,.,TRBJ1-6,TRBV28,few
TGTGCCAGCGGGGGCTTGGGTAGCGGGAGGGACAATGAGCAGTTCTTC,CASGGLGSGRDNEQFF,16,TRBD2,TRBJ2-1,TRBV7-2,.
TGTGCCAGCCGGCCCCCCGGGTCTATGCCTCAGCCCCAGCATTTT,CASRPPGSMPQPQHF,15,.,TRBJ1-5,TRBV19,.
TGTGCCAGCAGCGAAAGACTAGCGGGGTTCACAGATACGCAGTATTTT,CASSERLAGFTDTQYF,16,TRBD2,TRBJ2-3,TRBV7-2,many
TGTGCCAGCACCCGATCGGGTAACTCCTACGAGCAGTACTTC,CASTRSGNSYEQYF,14,.,TRBJ2-7,TRBV12-3/TRBV12-4,few
TGTGCCAGCAGGGGGACAGGGGCCCCGAGAACTGAAGCTTTCTTT,CASRGTGAPRTEAFF,15,TRBD1,TRBJ1-1,TRBV6-8,.
TGTGCCAGCAGTAGTGACCGGGACGGGAACACTGAAGCTTTCTTT,CASSSDRDGNTEAFF,15,.,TRBJ1-1,TRBV7-9,few
TGTGCCATCAGTTTGGGCAGGACCCTTAACTATGGCTACACCTTC,CAISLGRTLNYGYTF,15,.,TRBJ1-2,TRBV10-3,few
TGCGCCAGCAGCCAGAGACAGGGGGATGGCTACACCTTC,CASSQRQGDGYTF,13,TRBD1,TRBJ1-2,TRBV4-3,.
TGTGCCAGCGGGTTTGGGACTAGCACAGATACGCAGTATTTT,CASGFGTSTDTQYF,14,.,TRBJ2-3,TRBV12-3/TRBV12-4,once
TGTGCCAGCAGCTTAAGCAGGCTCGAGCAGTACTTC,CASSLSRLEQYF,12,.,TRBJ2-7,TRBV7-2,.